This T cell receptor beta chain originates from a study of T cells in Graves' hyperthyroidism and ophthalmopathy. Findings of the study overall: It was a median around 6 months before onset that the model predicted ophthalmopathy.

The source material, RNA transcripts, was used to amplify TCR beta CDR3 regions. TCR CDR3 regions were first amplified by RT-PCR with HTBI primers. TCRdb analysed the multiplex PCR reads with MiXCR anew, one entry per CDR3 protein. Among hundreds of thousands of distinct CDR3 sequences listed, roughly 15% were seen once. This clonotype occurred many times. What it binds is unknown. Germline CDR1 and CDR2: MDHEN and SYDVKM. The V gene end was trimmed by 5 bases and the J gene end by 6 bases; junction bases not matched to a gene: 9. The CDR3 has 15 amino acids. The TCR was taken from a woman between 45 and 60 years old with Graves' ophthalmopathy. The sample was blood. The chain is built from TRBV28 and TRBJ1-4, with TRBD1 matching over 7 bases. For the CDR3, the DNA is TGTGCCAGCAGTCCGCCCACAGGGGTGCATGAAAAACTGTTTTTT. Residues: CASSPPTGVHEKLFF.